This T cell receptor (beta chain) was sequenced during a study of blood T cell repertoires in COVID-19. The CDR3 spans 17 residues. J lost 1 base, V lost 4 bases, and 10 bases had no gene match. Per germline, CDR1 MGHRA and CDR2 YSYEKL. This clone was seen a single time. The protocol was immunoSEQ multiplex PCR, while the TCRdb copy is restricted to in-frame clones and leaves out a portion. In the table there are some 180,000 clones, 87% of which are singletons. The source of this sequence is a man between 60 and 70 years old with active or convalescent COVID-19. The chain uses TRBV4-1 and TRBJ2-3, with 8 nucleotides matching TRBD2. The sequenced sample consisted of peripheral blood. CDR3 region: CASSLELAVYRTDTQYF. The CDR3 DNA reads TGCGCCAGCAGCCTTGAACTAGCGGTATATCGCACAGATACGCAGTATTTT.